These 14 T cell receptor beta chains were all obtained from the same sample, sequenced in a study of tumor-infiltrating lymphocytes in primary liver carcinoma. It was from approximately 20-30 mg of unsorted bulk tissue that RNA and DNA were co-extracted. The authors made TCR beta cDNA from approximately 500 ng total RNA with a constant-region primer. The TCR beta library was amplified through three nested multiplex PCR rounds in a modified ARM-PCR procedure. Two initial PCR rounds of approximately 10 cycles each paired TRBV1-TRBV30 forward primers with a C-beta reverse primer. TCRdb redid the calling of the multiplex PCR reads with MiXCR, one entry per CDR3 protein. This table holds approximately 190,000 distinct CDR3 sequences, roughly 80% found once. The sequenced material came from tumor tissue from primary liver carcinoma. These receptors all stem from a man aged 40-55 years with primary liver carcinoma and hepatitis B virus infection.

The genes are TRBV14 and TRBJ1-2, with D possibly TRBD1 on 6 matching bases. The CDR3 sequence is 14 residues long. Trimming removed 10 bases from V and 1 base from J, with 16 bases in between. The germline V gene encodes CDR1 SGHDN and CDR2 FVKESK. CDR3 nucleotide sequence: TGTGCCAATAGCACCGACAGGTTTAACTATGGCTACACCTTC. Translating it yields CANSTDRFNYGYTF.

Comment on this clonotype: An end of the junction does not agree with germline; a read error may underlie this. V gene TRBV4-1 combines with J gene TRBJ1-5, with D unclear. The length of the CDR3 is 16 residues. CDR1 is MGHRA, CDR2 YSYEKL, per germline. CDR3 region: CASSQQEVGLGQAQHF. The CDR3 nucleotides read TGCGCCAGCAGCCAGCAGGAGGTCGGGCTGGGTCAGGCCCAGCATTTT.

This clonotype was seen once. The gene calls are TRBV5-1 and TRBJ2-7; TRBD2 aligns across 9 bases. Trimming cost V 4 bases and J 5 bases; bases outside gene matches: 10. Germline V gene lookup returns CDR1 SGHRS and CDR2 YFSETQ. The CDR3 contains 15 residues. In DNA form, the CDR3 reads TGCGCCAGCAGCCCTGTATTAGCGGGAGTCAACGAGCAGTACTTC. This sequence encodes CASSPVLAGVNEQYF.

The rearrangement links TRBV29-1 to TRBJ1-1, with D unclear. The CDR3 has 14 amino acids. The V and J ends lost 6 bases and 14 bases respectively, with 28 bases between them. Looked up from germline, CDR1 is SQVTM and CDR2 is ANQGSEA. CDR3 protein: CSVRPSGRNTEGFF. The CDR3 nucleotides are TGCAGCGTCCGCCCGTCCGGGAGAAACACTGAAGGCTTCTTT.

Of note for this clonotype: The junction and the germline gene differ at one end; a read error may be behind it. The V call is TRBV11-2, the J call TRBJ1-2; no clear D. The CDR3 consists of 15 residues. CDR1 SGHAT and CDR2 FQNNGV come from the germline V gene. The CDR3 sequence: CASSTSGGLIPGYTF. The DNA of the CDR3 is TGTGCGAGCAGCACATCGGGAGGGTTGATTCCTGGCTACACCTTC.

As concerns this clonotype: At one boundary the junction diverges from the germline segment, which might be a read error. V is TRBV6-5 and J is TRBJ2-5, with D tentatively TRBD1 (5 bases). The CDR3 is 14 residues long. Germline lookup yields CDR1 MNHEY and CDR2 SVGAGI. The CDR3 region has the DNA TGTGCCAGCAGTCAACAGGCGTGGGAAGAGGCCCAGTACTTC. Protein sequence: CASSQQAWEEAQYF.

There are many counts of this clonotype. This rearrangement joins TRBV28 to TRBJ2-3, with D possibly called TRBD1 or TRBD2 (5 bases each). The CDR3 runs to 16 residues. Germline V lookup: CDR1 MDHEN, CDR2 SYDVKM. V was trimmed by 6 bases and J by 0 bases, leaving 16 bases between them. CDR3 residues: CASRSSGSGSTDTQYF. In nucleotides, the CDR3 is TGTGCCAGCAGATCTTCAGGGAGTGGGAGCACAGATACGCAGTATTTT.

As concerns this clonotype: This may stem from a read error, because a much larger clone lies one nucleotide away. V is TRBV5-4 and J is TRBJ2-3, with D perhaps TRBD2 (6 bases). The CDR3 contains 15 residues. Germline assignment: CDR1 SGHNT and CDR2 YYREEE (reference sequence). The CDR3 nucleotides are TGTACCAGCAGCCTCGGCGGGGACAGCACAGATACGCAGTATTTT. As protein: CTSSLGGDSTDTQYF.

A note on this clonotype: It may be a read error: a sequence one base away is much more abundant. The chain links TRBV5-1 to TRBJ2-1; no reliable D call. Germline-derived CDR1 and CDR2 are SGHRS and YFSETQ. This CDR3 is 13 amino acids long. The DNA of the CDR3 is TGCGCCATCAGCTCCTTGTCTTCGAATGAGCAGTTCTTC. Translation gives CAISSLSSNEQFF.

Details on this clonotype: A much bigger clone sits one base away, suggesting this may be a read error. The genes are TRBV28 and TRBJ2-1; no reliable D call. This CDR3 is built from 13 residues. Germline V gene lookup returns CDR1 MDHEN and CDR2 SYDVKM. In DNA, the CDR3 is TGTGCCAACAGTTTCCCCGCGACTGGTGAGCAGTTCTTC. Translating it yields CANSFPATGEQFF.

This clonotype is medium-sized by share. The chain is built from TRBV12-3 or TRBV12-4 and TRBJ1-4, with D hard to call. The V end lost 0 bases, the J end lost 7 bases, and 6 bases lay between the germline ends. The CDR3 runs to 13 residues. The DNA for the CDR3 is TGTGCCAGCAGTTTAGCGGGAACTGAAAAACTGTTTTTT. It yields the protein CASSLAGTEKLFF.

The chain couples TRBV10-2 to TRBJ2-3; D may be TRBD1 or TRBD2 (5 bases each). Germline CDR1 WSHSY, CDR2 SAAADI. There are 12 residues in the CDR3. V lost 4 bases and J 15 bases, leaving 17 bases between the germline ends. The CDR3 DNA follows: TGCGCCAGCAGTGTAGACAGCGGTACACATTATTTT. Its translation is CASSVDSGTHYF.

Comments on this clonotype: A read error may produce the germline difference seen at one junction end. The chain combines TRBV4-2 with TRBJ1-1; D gene unclear. CDR1 is LGHNA, CDR2 YNFKEQ, per germline. The CDR3 runs 14 residues. CDR3 bases: TGTGTCAGCAGCCAAGATCTGGGGAACACTGAAGCTTTCTTT. Amino acid sequence: CVSSQDLGNTEAFF.

Concerning this clonotype: Since no conserved phenylalanine or tryptophan closes the CDR3, a read error is the likely cause. This rearrangement joins TRBV29-1 to TRBJ2-2, with D possibly matching TRBD1 (6 bases). The CDR3 loop spans 12 amino acids. Germline V gene lookup returns CDR1 SQVTM and CDR2 ANQGSEA. The CDR3 is CSVGRGTGKLFS. CDR3 coding DNA: TGCAGCGTCGGAAGGGGGACCGGGAAGCTGTTTTCT.